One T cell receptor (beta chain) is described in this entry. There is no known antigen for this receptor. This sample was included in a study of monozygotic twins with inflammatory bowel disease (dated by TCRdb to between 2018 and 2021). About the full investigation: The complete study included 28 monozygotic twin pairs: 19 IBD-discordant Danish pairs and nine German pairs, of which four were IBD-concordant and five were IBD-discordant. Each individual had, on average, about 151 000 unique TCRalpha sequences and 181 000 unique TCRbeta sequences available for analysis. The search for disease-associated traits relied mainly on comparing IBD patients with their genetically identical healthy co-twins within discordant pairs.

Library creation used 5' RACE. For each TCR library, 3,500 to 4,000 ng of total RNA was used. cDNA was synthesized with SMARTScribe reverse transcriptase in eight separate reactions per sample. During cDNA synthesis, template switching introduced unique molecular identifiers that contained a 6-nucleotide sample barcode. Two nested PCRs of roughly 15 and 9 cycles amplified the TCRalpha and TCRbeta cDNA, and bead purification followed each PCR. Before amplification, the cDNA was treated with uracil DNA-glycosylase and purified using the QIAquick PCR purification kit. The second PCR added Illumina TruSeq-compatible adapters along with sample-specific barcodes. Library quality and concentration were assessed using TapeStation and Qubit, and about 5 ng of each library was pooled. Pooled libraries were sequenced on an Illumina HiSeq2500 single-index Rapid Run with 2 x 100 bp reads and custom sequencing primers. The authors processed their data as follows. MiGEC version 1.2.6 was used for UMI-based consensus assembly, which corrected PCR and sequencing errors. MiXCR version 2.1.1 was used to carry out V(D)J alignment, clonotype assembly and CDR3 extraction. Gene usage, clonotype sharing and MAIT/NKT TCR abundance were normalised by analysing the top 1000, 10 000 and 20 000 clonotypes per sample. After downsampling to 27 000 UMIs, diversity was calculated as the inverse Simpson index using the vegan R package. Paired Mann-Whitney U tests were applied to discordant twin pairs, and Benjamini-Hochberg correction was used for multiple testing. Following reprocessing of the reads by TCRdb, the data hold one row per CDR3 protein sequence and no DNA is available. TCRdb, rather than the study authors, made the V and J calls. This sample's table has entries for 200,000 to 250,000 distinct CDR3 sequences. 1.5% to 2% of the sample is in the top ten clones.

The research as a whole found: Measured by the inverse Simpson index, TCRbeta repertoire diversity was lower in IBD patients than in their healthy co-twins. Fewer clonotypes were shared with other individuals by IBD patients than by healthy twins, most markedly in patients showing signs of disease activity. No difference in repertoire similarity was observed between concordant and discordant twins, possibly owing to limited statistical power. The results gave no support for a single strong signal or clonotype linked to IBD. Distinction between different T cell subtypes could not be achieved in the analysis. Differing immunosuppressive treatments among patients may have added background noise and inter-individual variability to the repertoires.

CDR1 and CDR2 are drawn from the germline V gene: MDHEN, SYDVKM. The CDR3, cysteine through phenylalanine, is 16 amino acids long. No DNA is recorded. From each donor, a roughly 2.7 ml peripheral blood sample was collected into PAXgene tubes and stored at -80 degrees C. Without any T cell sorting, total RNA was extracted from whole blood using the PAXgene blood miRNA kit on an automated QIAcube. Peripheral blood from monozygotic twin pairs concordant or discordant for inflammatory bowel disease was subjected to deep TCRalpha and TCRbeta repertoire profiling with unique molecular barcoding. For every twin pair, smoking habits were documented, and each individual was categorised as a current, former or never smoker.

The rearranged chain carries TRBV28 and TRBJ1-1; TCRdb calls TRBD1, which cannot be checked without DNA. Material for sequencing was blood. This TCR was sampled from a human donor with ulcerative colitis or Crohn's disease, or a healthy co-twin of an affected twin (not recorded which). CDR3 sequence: CASSLNPGAGEAEAFF.